The 13 T cell receptor beta chains presented below share a single source sample, sequenced in a study of cytomegalovirus exposure and HLA in healthy donors. Primers included in the PCR were 60 Vbeta and 13 Jbeta primers. TCRdb keeps only in-frame clones here, not all; method: immunoSEQ multiplex PCR. Here the sample spans over 150,000 clones, 81% being singletons. The material sequenced was PBMCs. These receptors were obtained from a woman in her fifties or sixties in good health and CMV-seronegative.

The chain employs TRBV5-4 and TRBJ2-1; 14 bases line up with TRBD2. V lost 0 bases and J lost 7; bases outside the gene matches: 0. Germline CDR1 reads SGHNT; CDR2 reads YYREEE (reference sequence). This CDR3 contains 15 residues. Here the CDR3 reads CASSLGLAGGNEQFF. The CDR3 region has the DNA TGTGCCAGCAGCTTGGGACTAGCGGGGGGGAATGAGCAGTTCTTC.

The sample holds a few counts of this clone. J is TRBJ1-3 and V is TRBV14, with D possibly matching TRBD1 (5 bases). CDR3 length: 14 residues. Germline-derived CDR1 and CDR2 are SGHDN and FVKESK. V gave up 4 bases and J gave up 4 bases, with 11 bases separating them. CDR3 amino acids: CASSRSGLGNTIYF. For the CDR3, the DNA is TGTGCCAGCAGCCGATCGGGACTCGGAAACACCATATATTTT.

The chain combines TRBV7-8 with TRBJ2-5; TRBD1 is a possible D gene (5 bases). Trimming took 3 bases from V and 5 from J, leaving 13 bases between them. The CDR3 consists of 14 residues. Germline V gives CDR1 SGHVS, CDR2 FQNEAQ. The CDR3 DNA reads TGTGCCAGCAGCTTTGGGCAGGGTCCGGAGACCCAGTACTTC. This sequence encodes CASSFGQGPETQYF.

This chain uses TRBV9 with TRBJ2-7, with 8 bases lining up with TRBD2. J was trimmed by 1 base and V by 0 bases; bases with no gene match: 3. The CDR3 spans 15 residues. Germline CDR1 is SGDLS and CDR2 is YYNGEE. The CDR3 region has the DNA TGTGCCAGCAGCGTAGGCGGGGGGACGTCCTACGAGCAGTACTTC. It is translated as CASSVGGGTSYEQYF.

V usage is TRBV10-3 and J usage is TRBJ1-1; weak D call: TRBD1 (6 bases). V gave up 5 bases and J gave up 2 bases, with 12 bases separating them. CDR3 size: 14 residues. Germline V gene lookup returns CDR1 ENHRY and CDR2 SYGVKD. This chain's CDR3 is CAISLRDKNTEAFF. The CDR3 DNA is TGTGCCATCAGTCTCCGGGACAAAAACACTGAAGCTTTCTTT.

This rearrangement joins TRBV6-1 to TRBJ2-4; TRBD1 is a possible D gene (5 bases). V dropped 4 bases and J dropped 0 bases, with 7 bases sitting between them. The CDR3 loop spans 14 amino acids. CDR1 is MNHNS, CDR2 SASEGT, per germline. Here the CDR3 reads CASSGGIAKNIQYF. DNA for the CDR3: TGTGCCAGCAGTGGGGGCATAGCCAAAAACATTCAGTACTTC.

The chain links TRBV27 to TRBJ2-7; 7 bases align to TRBD1. V trimming: 2 bases; J trimming: 3 bases; junction bases outside the gene matches: 7. CDR3 length: 15 residues. Germline V CDR1 and CDR2: MNHEY, SMNVEV (reference sequence). The CDR3 DNA reads TGTGCCAGCAGTTTACGTCCGCAGGGGGACTACGAGCAGTACTTC. This codes for CASSLRPQGDYEQYF.

This rearrangement joins TRBV5-4 to TRBJ2-7; TRBD2 agrees at 11 bases. The trim removed 2 bases at V and 4 bases at J, leaving 2 bases unmatched. Germline CDR1 is SGHNT and CDR2 is YYREEE (reference sequence). The length of the CDR3 is 14 residues. CDR3 protein: CASSFRTSGYEQYF. The CDR3 DNA sequence: TGTGCCAGCAGCTTTCGGACTAGCGGGTACGAGCAGTACTTC. The full variable domain, rest sourced from reference TRBV5-4 and TRBJ2-7, is ETGVTQSPTHLIKTRGQQVTLRCSSQSGHNTVSWYQQALGQGPQFIFQYYREEENGRGNFPPRFSGLQFPNYSSELNVNALELDDSALYLCASSFRTSGYEQYFGPGTRLTVT.

V is TRBV5-1 and J is TRBJ2-7; TRBD2 agrees at 7 bases. The CDR3 totals 16 residues. Looked up from germline, CDR1 is SGHRS and CDR2 is YFSETQ. Losses at the gene ends were 3 bases for V and 5 bases for J; bases not matched to a gene: 14. The CDR3 coding sequence is TGCGCCAGCAGCTCAAGCATAAGCGGGAAACGTCACGAGCAGTACTTC. Its translation is CASSSSISGKRHEQYF.

This clone came up a few times. The J gene is TRBJ2-6, the V gene TRBV4-2; tentative D call: TRBD1 (5 bases). CDR3 length: 14 amino acids. Germline V lookup: CDR1 LGHNA, CDR2 YNFKEQ. Trimming took 5 bases from V and 0 from J, leaving 5 bases between them. The DNA for the CDR3 is TGTGCCAGCAGCGACAGCTCTGGGGCCAACGTCCTGACTTTC. Translating it yields CASSDSSGANVLTF.

The chain's CDR3 is CAIREGTGAIYEQYF. The CDR3 bases are TGTGCCATCAGAGAAGGGACAGGGGCGATCTACGAGCAGTACTTC. The V call is TRBV10-3, the J call TRBJ2-7; 10 nucleotides match TRBD1. The CDR3 contains 15 residues. Germline V gene lookup returns CDR1 ENHRY and CDR2 SYGVKD. The V and J ends lost 6 bases and 3 bases, in that order; junction bases with no gene match: 8.

This clone was seen just once. The same CDR3 arises from other DNA sequences in this sample as well. This chain joins TRBV7-2 and TRBJ1-1; 7 bases match TRBD1. V lost 1 base and J lost 1; bases outside the gene matches: 0. Germline loops: CDR1 SGHTA, CDR2 FQGNSA. CDR3 length: 14 amino acids. The CDR3 sequence: CASSLDRGNTEAFF. As DNA, the CDR3 is TGTGCCAGCAGCTTAGACAGGGGGAACACTGAAGCTTTCTTT.

In its sample, this clone was seen a few times. At one end, the junction sequence differs from germline, possibly due to a read error. The chain joins TRBV7-9 to TRBJ1-1, with a possible D match to TRBD1 (6 bases). Germline values: CDR1 SEHNR, CDR2 FQNEAQ (reference sequence). The CDR3 sequence is 12 residues long. The CDR3 bases are TGTTCCAGCAGCCCCTACAGGGAGAGGCCTTTCTTT. Translation: CSSSPYRERPFF.